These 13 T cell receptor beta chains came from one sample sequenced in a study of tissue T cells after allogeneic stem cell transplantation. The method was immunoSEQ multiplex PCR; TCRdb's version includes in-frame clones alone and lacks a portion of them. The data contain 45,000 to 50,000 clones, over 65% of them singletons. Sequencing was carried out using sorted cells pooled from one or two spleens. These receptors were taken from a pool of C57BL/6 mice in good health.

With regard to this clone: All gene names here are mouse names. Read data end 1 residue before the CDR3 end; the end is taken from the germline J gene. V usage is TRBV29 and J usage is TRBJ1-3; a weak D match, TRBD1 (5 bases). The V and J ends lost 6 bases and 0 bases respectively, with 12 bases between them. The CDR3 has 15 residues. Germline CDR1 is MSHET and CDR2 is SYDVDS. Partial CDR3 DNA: TGTGCTAGCAGCCCCCTGGACATTTCTGGAAATACGCTCTAT. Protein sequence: CASSPLDISGNTLY. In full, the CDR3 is CASSPLDISGNTLYF.

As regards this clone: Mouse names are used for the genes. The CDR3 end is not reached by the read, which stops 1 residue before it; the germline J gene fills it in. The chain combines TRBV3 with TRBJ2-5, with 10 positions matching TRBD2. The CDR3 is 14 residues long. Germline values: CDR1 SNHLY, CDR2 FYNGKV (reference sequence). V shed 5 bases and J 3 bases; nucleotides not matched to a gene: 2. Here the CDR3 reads CASSPDWGQDTQYF. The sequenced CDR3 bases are TGTGCCAGCAGCCCGGACTGGGGGCAAGACACCCAGTAC.

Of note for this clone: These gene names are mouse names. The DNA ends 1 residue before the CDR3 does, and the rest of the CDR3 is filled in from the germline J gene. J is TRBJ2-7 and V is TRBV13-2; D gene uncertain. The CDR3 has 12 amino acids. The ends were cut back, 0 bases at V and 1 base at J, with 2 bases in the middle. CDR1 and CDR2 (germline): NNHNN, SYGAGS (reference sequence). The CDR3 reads CASGDASYEQYF. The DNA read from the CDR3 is TGTGCCAGCGGTGATGCGTCCTATGAACAGTAC.

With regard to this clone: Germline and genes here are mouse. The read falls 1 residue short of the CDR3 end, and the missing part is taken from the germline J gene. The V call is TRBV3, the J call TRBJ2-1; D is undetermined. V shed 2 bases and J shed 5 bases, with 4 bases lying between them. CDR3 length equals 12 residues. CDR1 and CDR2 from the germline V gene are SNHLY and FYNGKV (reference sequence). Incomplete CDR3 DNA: TGTGCCAGCAGCTTATTTGATGCTGAGCAGTTC. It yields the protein CASSLFDAEQF. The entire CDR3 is CASSLFDAEQFF.

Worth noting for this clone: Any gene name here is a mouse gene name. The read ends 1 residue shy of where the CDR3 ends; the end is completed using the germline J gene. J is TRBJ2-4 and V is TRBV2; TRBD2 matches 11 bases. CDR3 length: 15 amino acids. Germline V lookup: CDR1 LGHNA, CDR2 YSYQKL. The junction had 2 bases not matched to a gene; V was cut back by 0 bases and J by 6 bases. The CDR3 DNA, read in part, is TGTGCCAGCAGCCAAGACCGGGACTGGGGGAACACCTTGTAC. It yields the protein CASSQDRDWGNTLY. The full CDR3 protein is CASSQDRDWGNTLYF.

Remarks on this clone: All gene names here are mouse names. CDR3 DNA, as far as it was read: TGTGCCAGCAGTCTGGGACAATTTTCCAACGAAAGATTATTT. It specifies CASSLGQFSNERLF. The CDR3, in full, reads CASSLGQFSNERLFF. This chain uses TRBV26 with TRBJ1-4; the D gene is possibly TRBD1 (5 bases). The CDR3 goes on 1 residue after the read ends, and that part is filled in from the germline J gene. V was cut by 2 bases and J by 0 bases, with 7 bases left in between. Germline loops: CDR1 KGHPV, CDR2 FQNQEV (reference sequence). This CDR3 region has 15 residues.

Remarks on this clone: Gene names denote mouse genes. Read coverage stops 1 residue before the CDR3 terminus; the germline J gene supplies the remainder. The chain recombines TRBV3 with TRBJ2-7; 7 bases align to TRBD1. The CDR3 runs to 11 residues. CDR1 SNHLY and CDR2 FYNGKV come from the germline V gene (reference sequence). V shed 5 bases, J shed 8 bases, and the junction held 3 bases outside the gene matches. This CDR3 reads CASSPTGKQYF. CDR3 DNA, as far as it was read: TGTGCCAGCAGCCCGACAGGGAAACAGTAC.

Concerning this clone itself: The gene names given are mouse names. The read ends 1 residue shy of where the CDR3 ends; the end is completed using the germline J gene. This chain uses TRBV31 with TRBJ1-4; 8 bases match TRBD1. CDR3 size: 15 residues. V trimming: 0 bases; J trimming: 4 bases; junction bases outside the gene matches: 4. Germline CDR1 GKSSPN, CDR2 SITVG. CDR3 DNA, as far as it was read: TGTGCCTGGAGTCTTCCCGGGACAGGCAACGAAAGATTATTT. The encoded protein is CAWSLPGTGNERLF. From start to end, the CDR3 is CAWSLPGTGNERLFF. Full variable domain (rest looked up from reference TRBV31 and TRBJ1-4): AQTIHQWPVAEIKAVGSPLSLGCTIKGKSSPNLYWYWQATGGTLQQLFYSITVGQVESVVQLNLSASRPKDDQFILSTEKLLLSHSGFYLCAWSLPGTGNERLFFGHGTKLSVL.

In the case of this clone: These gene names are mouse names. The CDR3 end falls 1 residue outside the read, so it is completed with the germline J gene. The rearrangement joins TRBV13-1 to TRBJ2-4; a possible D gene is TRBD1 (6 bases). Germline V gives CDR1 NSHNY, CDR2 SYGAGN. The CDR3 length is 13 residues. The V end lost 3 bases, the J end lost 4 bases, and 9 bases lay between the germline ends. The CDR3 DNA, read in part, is TGTGCCAGCAGTGCCTACAGGGAAAACACCTTGTAC. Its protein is CASSAYRENTLY. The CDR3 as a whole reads CASSAYRENTLYF.

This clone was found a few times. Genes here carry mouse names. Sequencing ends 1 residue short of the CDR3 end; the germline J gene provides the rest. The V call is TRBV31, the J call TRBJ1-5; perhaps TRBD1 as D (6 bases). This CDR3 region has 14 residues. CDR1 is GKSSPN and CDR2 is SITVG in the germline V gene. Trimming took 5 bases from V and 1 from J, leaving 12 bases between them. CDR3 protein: CAWDRDINNQAPLF. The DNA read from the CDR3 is TGTGCCTGGGACCGGGACATCAACAACCAGGCTCCGCTT.

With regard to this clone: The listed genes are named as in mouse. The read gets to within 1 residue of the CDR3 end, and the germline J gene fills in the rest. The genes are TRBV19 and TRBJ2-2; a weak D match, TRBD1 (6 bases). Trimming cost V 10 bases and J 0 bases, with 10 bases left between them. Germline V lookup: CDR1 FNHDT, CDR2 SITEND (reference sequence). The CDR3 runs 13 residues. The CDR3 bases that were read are TGTGCCGGCCGGGACACAAACACCGGGCAGCTCTAC. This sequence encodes CAGRDTNTGQLY. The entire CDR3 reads CAGRDTNTGQLYF. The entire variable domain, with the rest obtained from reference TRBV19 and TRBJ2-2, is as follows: GGIITQTPKFLIGQEGQKLTLKCQQNFNHDTMYWYRQDSGKGLRLIYYSITENDLQKGDLSEGYDASREKKSSFSLTVTSAQKNEMAVFLCAGRDTNTGQLYFGEGSKLTVL.

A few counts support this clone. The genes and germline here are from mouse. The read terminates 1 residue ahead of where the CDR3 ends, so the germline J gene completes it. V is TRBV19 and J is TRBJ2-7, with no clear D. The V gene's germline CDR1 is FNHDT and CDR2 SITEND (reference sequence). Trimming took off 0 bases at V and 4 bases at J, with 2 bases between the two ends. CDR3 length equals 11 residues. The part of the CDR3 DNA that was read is TGTGCCAGCAGTATAGGGTATGAACAGTAC. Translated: CASSIGYEQY. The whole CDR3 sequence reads CASSIGYEQYF.

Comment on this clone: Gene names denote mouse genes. The CDR3 sequence: CTCSPGASNTGQLYF. Partial CDR3 DNA: TGCACCTGCAGTCCAGGGGCCTCAAACACCGGGCAGCTCTAC. The gene calls are TRBV1 and TRBJ2-2; D possibly corresponds to TRBD1 (6 bases). The read stops 1 residue short of the end of the CDR3; the missing end is completed from the germline J gene. CDR3 size: 15 residues. Germline V lookup: CDR1 NSQYPW, CDR2 LRSPGD (reference sequence). With 5 bases removed from V and 0 bases from J, the gap between germline ends came to 10 bases. The variable domain in full, completed from reference TRBV1 and TRBJ2-2, reads VTLLEQNPRWRLVPRGQAVNLRCILKNSQYPWMSWYQQDLQKQLQWLFTLRSPGDKEVKSLPGADYLATRVTDTELRLQVANMSQGRTLYCTCSPGASNTGQLYFGEGSKLTVL.